This T cell receptor (beta chain) was retrieved from a study of blood T cell repertoires in COVID-19. Study context: Acute and convalescent COVID-19 specimens originated in the United States, Italy and Spain.

Participants reported their clinical history, and cohort assignment relied on those reports. During the 2 weeks before they entered the study, exposed participants had met someone with a PCR-confirmed or clinician-diagnosed COVID-19 case. Trimming stripped 1 base from V and 0 bases from J, with 4 bases between. The CDR3 is 13 amino acids. Germline V gives CDR1 MDHEN, CDR2 SYDVKM. Per the original data handling: Scientists estimated how many nucleated cells there were by amplifying reference gene primers. Measured with immunoSEQ multiplex PCR; TCRdb has only the in-frame clones, and not every one. The D gene and trimming were derived from the DNA, and the V and J assignments and clone size from that table. The sample holds about 350,000 clones, almost 90% seen once.

The sequencing input was PBMCs or T cells enriched from blood (not recorded which). The sequence was obtained from a woman under 40 who had been exposed to COVID-19. The gene calls are TRBV28 and TRBJ2-7; D not certain. The CDR3 DNA reads TGTGCCAGCAGTTTATCCTACTCCTACGAGCAGTACTTC. Protein sequence: CASSLSYSYEQYF.